The 5 T cell receptor beta chains below were found in one sample sequenced in a study of Ad26.COV2.S vaccination and SARS-CoV-2 variants. Treatment of the sample: around 19 received Ad26.COV2.S at low or high dose, single or two shots; 5 received placebo; per-sample allocation not given. Each sample was drawn 63 days after the first injection (of vaccine or placebo). Some clones are missing from TCRdb's copy, which holds only in-frame ones; the method was immunoSEQ multiplex PCR. The sample includes about 330,000 clones, about nine tenths of them seen just once. Sequenced material: peripheral blood, taken in a trial of Ad26.COV2.S vaccine versus placebo. The receptors shown here come from a person aged 18-65 years who received the Ad26.COV2.S COVID-19 vaccine or a placebo.

The count of this clone is one. The chain combines TRBV7-2 with TRBJ2-1, with TRBD1 as a possible D gene (5 bases). The germline gives CDR1 SGHTA, CDR2 FQGNSA. V was shortened by 5 bases and J by 4 bases, with 24 bases between the two germline ends. The CDR3 loop spans 18 amino acids. The CDR3 coding sequence is TGTGCCAGCAGCAAGTCCCCCGGCCACAGGCTCGAATACAATGAGCAGTTCTTC. Translating it yields CASSKSPGHRLEYNEQFF. Together with reference TRBV7-2 and TRBJ2-1, the CDR3 gives the full variable domain: GAGVSQSPSNKVTEKGKDVELRCDPISGHTALYWYRQSLGQGLEFLIYFQGNSAPDKSGLPSDRFSAERTGGSVSTLTIQRTQQEDSAVYLCASSKSPGHRLEYNEQFFGPGTRLTVL.

The V and J genes are TRBV5-1 and TRBJ2-2; D remains unclear. Germline loops: CDR1 SGHRS, CDR2 YFSETQ. The CDR3 has 14 residues. V lost 5 bases and J 8 bases, leaving 16 bases between the germline ends. The CDR3 spells CASSFSGALGELFF. DNA for the CDR3: TGCGCCAGCAGTTTCTCCGGAGCTTTGGGGGAGCTGTTTTTT.

The chain recombines TRBV28 with TRBJ2-7; no reliable D call. Germline values: CDR1 MDHEN, CDR2 SYDVKM. V shed 5 bases and J shed 0 bases, with 14 bases lying between them. The CDR3 is 15 amino acids. The DNA for the CDR3 is TGTGCCAGCAGTCAGCCCCCAGGTACCTCCTACGAGCAGTACTTC. Its translation is CASSQPPGTSYEQYF.

The genes are TRBV15 and TRBJ1-2; maybe TRBD1 (5 bases). The CDR3 is 13 amino acids. Trimming removed 2 bases at V and 10 bases at J, with 14 bases between. Germline V lookup: CDR1 LNHNV, CDR2 YYDKDF (reference sequence). DNA of the CDR3: TGTGCCACCAGCAGACTGACCGGGGCCATCTACACCTTC. This gives the protein CATSRLTGAIYTF.

The chain links TRBV7-8 to TRBJ1-1; 9 bases are a match to TRBD1. This CDR3 comprises 17 residues. V was clipped by 5 bases and J by 1 base; unmatched bases: 11. The germline V gene encodes CDR1 SGHVS and CDR2 FQNEAQ. The CDR3 coding sequence is TGTGCCAGCAGCCGAGCCCTCACAGGGGGCTCGAACACTGAAGCTTTCTTT. Protein: CASSRALTGGSNTEAFF. The full variable domain, rest sourced from reference TRBV7-8 and TRBJ1-1, is GAGVSQSPRYKVAKRGQDVALRCDPISGHVSLFWYQQALGQGPEFLTYFQNEAQLDKSGLPSDRFFAERPEGSVSTLKIQRTQQEDSAVYLCASSRALTGGSNTEAFFGQGTRLTVV.